The clone carrying this T cell receptor beta chain is medium-sized (0.01 to 0.1%) by frequency. The antigen is not known. The CDR3 end falls 3 residues outside the read, so it is completed with the germline J gene. Here immunoSEQ multiplex PCR was the method, and the copy in TCRdb shows in-frame clones only, minus some. Its table records roughly 22,000 clones. This sample is part of a study of T cells in women clearing cervical HPV infection. Study-wide background: Controls' single incident HPV16 infection cleared within 12 months without precancer. Cases' blood sampling followed lesion detection by median around 23 weeks (90 to 200).

Study-wide points: Controls had more TRBV6-7 (0.16%) than cases (around 0.11%). CIN3+ cases had significantly higher TCR richness than controls; evenness did not differ.

V was clipped by 4 bases and J by 5 bases, with 17 bases between them. Per germline, CDR1 ENHRY and CDR2 SYGVKD. There are 16 residues in the CDR3. V gene TRBV10-3 combines with J gene TRBJ2-2, with a tentative D call TRBD1 (6 bases). The clonotype comes from a woman between 18 and 70 years old with a cervical HPV16 infection that either progressed to CIN3+ or cleared (not recorded which). Sequencing was done on a sample of blood buffy coat. The CDR3 sequence is CAISAHQGSRTGELFF. CDR3 DNA (partial): TGTGCCATCAGTGCTCACCAGGGGAGTCGGACCGGGGAG.